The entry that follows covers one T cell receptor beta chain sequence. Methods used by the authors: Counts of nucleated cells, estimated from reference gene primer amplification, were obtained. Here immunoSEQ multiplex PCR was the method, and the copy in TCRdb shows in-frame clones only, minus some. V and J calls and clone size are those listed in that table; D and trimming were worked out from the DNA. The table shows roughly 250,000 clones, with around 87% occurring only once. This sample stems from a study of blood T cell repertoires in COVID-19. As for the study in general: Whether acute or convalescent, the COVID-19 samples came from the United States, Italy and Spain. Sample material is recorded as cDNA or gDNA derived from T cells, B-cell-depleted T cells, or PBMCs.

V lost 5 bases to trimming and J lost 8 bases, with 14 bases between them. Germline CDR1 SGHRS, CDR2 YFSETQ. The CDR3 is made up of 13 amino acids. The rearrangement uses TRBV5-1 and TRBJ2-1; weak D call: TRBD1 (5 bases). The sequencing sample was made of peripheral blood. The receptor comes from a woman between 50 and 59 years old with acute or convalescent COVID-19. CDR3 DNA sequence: TGCGCCAGCAGAAGCGTAATAGGGGATGAGCAGTTCTTC. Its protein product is CASRSVIGDEQFF.